This T cell receptor beta chain is from a study of blood T cells in healthy people across ages. Sample-barcoded 5' priming and a J-beta primer mix drove a second PCR of roughly 6 to 12 cycles. Each cDNA molecule, via a template-switch adaptor with 12 random nucleotides, was tagged. TCRdb re-derived calls from the 5' RACE reads in MiXCR, one entry per CDR3 protein. The sample holds around 990,000 distinct CDR3 sequences, 20% to 25% seen once. Whole-study results and caveats: Researchers said unsorted PBMCs prevented a conclusive naive versus antigen-experienced comparison.

This clonotype has just a few counts. As yet, its antigen is unknown. The germline gives CDR1 SQVTM, CDR2 ANQGSEA. The CDR3 is 15 residues long. With 1 base removed from V and 0 bases from J, the gap between germline ends came to 10 bases. Each sample had at least 6.5 million PBMCs isolated. Per sample, no less than 6 micrograms of total RNA were extracted. These data are also associated with another study on T cells of mothers and their children.

The material sequenced was blood. The chain recombines TRBV29-1 with TRBJ1-3; possibly TRBD1 for D (5 bases). The sequence came from a girl aged 2-9 years in good health. CDR3 protein: CSVEVWDHSGNTIYF. The DNA of the CDR3 is TGCAGCGTTGAAGTCTGGGACCACTCTGGAAACACCATATATTTT.